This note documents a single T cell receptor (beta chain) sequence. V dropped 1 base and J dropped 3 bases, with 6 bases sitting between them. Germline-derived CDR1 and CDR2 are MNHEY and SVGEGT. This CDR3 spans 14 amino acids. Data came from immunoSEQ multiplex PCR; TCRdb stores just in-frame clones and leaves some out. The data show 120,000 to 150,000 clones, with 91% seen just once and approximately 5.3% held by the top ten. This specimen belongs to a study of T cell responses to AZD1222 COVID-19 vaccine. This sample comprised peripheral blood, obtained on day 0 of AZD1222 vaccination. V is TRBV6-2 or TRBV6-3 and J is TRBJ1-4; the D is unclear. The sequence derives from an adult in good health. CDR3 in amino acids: CASSYYGPNEKLFF. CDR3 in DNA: TGTGCCAGCAGTTACTACGGGCCTAATGAAAAACTGTTTTTT.